The TCR beta chain described here comes from a study of T cells in Graves' hyperthyroidism and ophthalmopathy. This clonotype was counted at least ten times. Germline V CDR1 and CDR2: MNHEY, SMNVEV (reference sequence). There are 14 residues in the CDR3. The V end was cut by 5 bases, the J end by 5 bases, with 15 bases between. Using RNA transcripts as the source, TCR beta CDR3 regions were amplified. When the TCR CDR3 underwent first-round RT-PCR, the HTBI primer set was used. TCRdb reprocessed the multiplex PCR reads via MiXCR and lists one record per CDR3 protein. The sample has about 350,000 distinct CDR3 sequences; about 13% are singletons.

The chain joins TRBV27 to TRBJ1-2, with D uncertain. This receptor was obtained from a woman in her 40s with Graves' ophthalmopathy. The sample comprised blood. The CDR3, as DNA: TGTGCCAGCAGTGATGCCCCGGGCACTTATGGCTACACCTTC. Translated, it gives CASSDAPGTYGYTF.